This TCR beta chain was retrieved from a study of regulatory T cells in long-lasting Graves disease (dated by TCRdb to about 2021). About the study as a whole: Antithyroid drugs had been taken for less than 3 months by newly diagnosed Graves' disease patients. TCR sequencing covered around 13 persistent and roughly 20 newly diagnosed Graves' disease patients, some 35 samples in total. Patients with persistent Graves' disease were compared with patients with newly diagnosed Graves' disease using TCR sequencing and RNA sequencing of peripheral blood. The study was conducted in China and was registered as a clinical trial. Study-wide conclusions, independent of this receptor: Preferential use of TRBV28, TRBJ1-2 and TRBJ2-5 was observed in persistent disease, whereas TRBV20-1 and TRBJ2-1 were favored in newly diagnosed disease. Sequencing and analysis were restricted to the TCR beta chain. Compared with newly diagnosed patients, persistent Graves' disease patients had lower TCR Shannon entropy and fewer highly expanded clones, which suggests clonal expansion. Only peripheral blood was studied, because thyroid tissue, the primary lesion, was inaccessible. The authors acknowledged the small sample size as a limitation that may reduce accuracy. Patients with persistent disease shared more public clonotypes (roughly 2,900) than newly diagnosed patients did (around 1,000).

The time point tag for this specimen amounts to: newly diagnosed GD, antithyroid drugs for less than 3 months. For both TCR sequencing and RNA sequencing, RNA was extracted from PBMCs in TRIzol. Graves' disease was diagnosed according to American Thyroid Association guidelines. Recruitment of patients was carried out at an endocrinology department in Xi'an, China. Each patient gave roughly 10 milliliters of peripheral blood, collected in an EDTA anticoagulant tube. PBMCs were isolated by Ficoll Paque Plus density gradient separation without further T cell sorting. RNA quality was checked with an Agilent 2100 Bioanalyzer and agarose gel, and concentration with a NanoDrop 2000. After removal of 6 bases from V and 5 bases from J, the junction retains 6 bases not matched to a gene. The CDR3 runs 13 amino acids, cysteine and phenylalanine included. Just CDR3 DNA is preserved here, 39 bases in frame from base 1. CDR1 and CDR2 were assigned from the germline V gene as MNHNS and SASEGT.

Libraries came from multiplex PCR. These reads were obtained on an Illumina HiSeq 4000. TCR beta libraries were built with iRepertoire HTBI primers and Arm-PCR amplification of CDR3 regions. Gel purification was performed on PCR products prior to sequencing. The paper's processing steps were these. Gene usage analysis of CDR3 amino acid clonotypes used the roughly 60 TRBV and fewer than 15 TRBJ segments found across samples. COPE and FqMerger were used to merge the filtered high-quality paired reads into contigs. BLAST was used to align contigs to IMGT TRBV, TRBD and TRBJ reference genes, with CDR3 defined following IMGT. Any clonotype with a frequency above 0.1% was counted as a highly expanded clone. Shannon entropy served as the measure of repertoire diversity, while the Gini coefficient captured V-J evenness. Public clonotypes were defined as clonotypes shared by more than one individual. TCRdb's own reprocessing of the public reads used fastp at Q25 and MiXCR and kept productive beta chains. Under each unique CDR3 protein, matching rows form one entry showing the most common genes and DNA. TCRdb's processing, not the study's, gives the V and J calls here. This sample lists over 450,000 distinct CDR3 sequences; more than 10% were detected once. The top ten constitute 7.5% to 9% of the sample.

The table lists this clonotype with many counts. Its specific antigen is unknown. No per-base quality is available; no much larger clone lies one base away. These data also featured in a second study, about T cells in Graves' hyperthyroidism and ophthalmopathy. In that second paper, the authors write: Stable Graves' hyperthyroidism was defined as no progression to ophthalmopathy during 18 months of follow-up. The hyperthyroidism patients were between 18 and 65 years old and newly diagnosed, with a disease duration of less than 2 months. Patients with uncontrolled infections, other autoimmune diseases, pregnancy or lactation were excluded. Diagnoses were based on clinical symptoms, serum thyroxine and TRAb, thyroid ultrasound and orbital computed tomography. The first round of RT-PCR for the TCR CDR3 was performed with the HTBI primer set and the Qiagen OneStep RT-PCR kit. Most expanded thyroid clonotypes (frequency above 0.001) were also detected in blood, suggesting blood repertoires may reflect thyroid immune responses. A 13 V-J signature model separated ophthalmopathy from stable hyperthyroidism, with 87.88% sensitivity and just under 84% specificity in cross-validation and 80%/75% in testing. During validation, the model predicted progression to ophthalmopathy a median of around 7 months ahead of onset, with almost 71% sensitivity and 72% to 80% specificity. To identify distinguishing TCR V-J signatures, a discovery cohort of 100 or so patients was used, comprising 40 to 45 with Graves' ophthalmopathy and approximately 57 with stable Graves' hyperthyroidism. An independent validation cohort of around 19 hyperthyroidism patients and about 16 patients who later progressed to ophthalmopathy tested prospective prediction of ophthalmopathy. The 75 to 100 discovery patients were divided at random into training and test sets in a 7:3 ratio. In several Graves' hyperthyroidism patients, the study also compared T-cell repertoires from thyroid tissue with T-cell repertoires from blood. After sampling, hyperthyroidism patients received methimazole starting at 30 mg daily, and ophthalmopathy patients received high-dose intravenous methylprednisolone. The libraries were constructed in a second round of multiplex PCR and then size-selected and purified. Libraries were sequenced paired-end with 100 bp reads on an Illumina HiSeq2000. SOAPnuke was used to process the raw data, throwing out any read that contained adapters or uncalled bases, had a mean Phred below 15, or lacked an exact constant-primer or identifier match. COPE v1.2.5 was used to merge high-quality paired reads, and clonotypes were defined as unique nucleotide sequences. Clonotypes were aligned to IMGT TRBV, TRBD and TRBJ reference segments using MiTCR v1.1. The analysis was restricted to V-J combinations with a frequency above 0.0001, which together covered 99% to 99.2% of the repertoires. A TCS score was defined as the ratio between F50 (clonal expansion) and ExV (chaos), using BLOSUM62-based TCRdist between CDR3 peptides within each V-J. Welch's t-statistics and random forest reduced some 510 V-J features to 10 to 15, which were used in a naive Bayes classifier (R e1071). Sample size was not statistically predetermined, and blinding of investigators to group allocation was not performed. According to the paper, TCR Vbeta CDR3 sequencing was carried out on 135 peripheral blood samples, which came from 40 to 45 ophthalmopathy, some 73 hyperthyroidism and roughly 17 progressor patients.

The sequencing here drew on peripheral blood mononuclear cells (PBMCs), taken at new diagnosis, from a patient treated with antithyroid drugs. The V and J segments used are TRBV6-1 and TRBJ1-2; TRBD1 aligns with 7 central bases. The origin of this receptor is a woman aged 25-40 years with Graves disease. Donor details come from another sample of the same person, matched by shared clones. The DNA sequence reads TGTGCCAGCAGGTTCGGGACAGCGTATGGCTACACCTTC. This is translated as CASRFGTAYGYTF.